The T cell receptor beta chain under discussion was sequenced for a study of cytomegalovirus exposure and HLA in healthy donors. With 5 bases clipped from V and 6 bases from J, the junction kept 8 bases outside the gene matches. Germline V lookup: CDR1 MNHEY, CDR2 SMNVEV (reference sequence). This CDR3 has 14 amino acids. The primer mix had 60 Vbeta and 13 Jbeta primers. Clones were read by immunoSEQ multiplex PCR, and TCRdb kept only the in-frame ones, dropping some. The table has around 200,000 clones, over 75% seen once. Specimen: PBMCs. The TCR sequence derives from a man aged 18-30 years in good health and CMV-seronegative. The rearrangement uses TRBV27 and TRBJ2-7; 9 nucleotides align to TRBD1. The CDR3 is CASSPGQGYFEQYF. The CDR3 DNA reads as TGTGCCAGCAGTCCGGGACAGGGCTATTTCGAGCAGTACTTC.